This TCR beta chain was recovered during a study of breast tumors, draining lymph nodes, adjacent tissues. This clonotype has a count of ten or more. Axillary draining lymph nodes of breast cancer patients supplied the node samples. Looked up from germline, CDR1 is LNHDA and CDR2 is SQIVND (reference sequence). The CDR3 runs to 15 residues. Trimming removed 4 bases from V and 3 bases from J, with 16 bases in between. TCRdb analysed the multiplex PCR reads with MiXCR anew, one entry per CDR3 protein. There are a few hundred thousand distinct CDR3 sequences in the sample; under 35% occur only once, and approximately 3.7% lies in the top ten.

This TCR was recovered from a female donor with breast cancer. Some clones in this sample may be carry-over from other donors' samples. The chain combines TRBV19 with TRBJ2-7, with D maybe TRBD1 (7 bases). The sequencing sample was made of axillary lymph node tissue. CDR3: CASSTGRGALYEQYF. As DNA, the CDR3 is TGTGCCAGTAGTACAGGCAGGGGGGCACTCTACGAGCAGTACTTC.